This TCR beta chain was retrieved from a study of cytomegalovirus exposure and HLA in healthy donors. Donors were ostensibly healthy at sampling, although undocumented immune exposures were probable. PCR employed 60 Vbeta and 13 Jbeta primers. Libraries were prepared by immunoSEQ multiplex PCR; TCRdb keeps only in-frame clonotypes and omits some of them. The data contain more than 95,000 clones, around four fifths of them singletons. Germline CDR1 is LNHDA and CDR2 is SQIVND (reference sequence). V was clipped by 2 bases and J by 3 bases, with 14 bases between them. The CDR3 spans 15 residues. Source material: PBMCs. This TCR was recovered from a man between 18 and 29 years old in good health and CMV-seropositive. The rearrangement links TRBV19 to TRBJ2-7, with D perhaps TRBD1 (6 bases). The CDR3 DNA reads as TGTGCCAGTAGTATATACACAGGGCCGAACTACGAGCAGTACTTC. Its translation is CASSIYTGPNYEQYF.